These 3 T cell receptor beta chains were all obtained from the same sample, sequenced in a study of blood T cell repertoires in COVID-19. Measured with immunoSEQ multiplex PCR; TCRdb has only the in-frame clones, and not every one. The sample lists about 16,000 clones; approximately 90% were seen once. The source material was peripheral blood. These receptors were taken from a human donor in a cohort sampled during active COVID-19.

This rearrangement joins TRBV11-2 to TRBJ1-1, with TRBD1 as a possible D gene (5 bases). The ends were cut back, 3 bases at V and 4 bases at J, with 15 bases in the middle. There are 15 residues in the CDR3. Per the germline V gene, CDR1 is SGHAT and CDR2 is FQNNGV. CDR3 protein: CASSFGGGAGTEAFF. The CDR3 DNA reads TGTGCCAGCAGCTTCGGGGGAGGCGCTGGCACTGAAGCTTTCTTT. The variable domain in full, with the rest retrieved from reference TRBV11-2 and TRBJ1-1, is EAGVAQSPRYKIIEKRQSVAFWCNPISGHATLYWYQQILGQGPKLLIQFQNNGVVDDSQLPKDRFSAERLKGVDSTLKIQPAKLEDSAVYLCASSFGGGAGTEAFFGQGTRLTVV.

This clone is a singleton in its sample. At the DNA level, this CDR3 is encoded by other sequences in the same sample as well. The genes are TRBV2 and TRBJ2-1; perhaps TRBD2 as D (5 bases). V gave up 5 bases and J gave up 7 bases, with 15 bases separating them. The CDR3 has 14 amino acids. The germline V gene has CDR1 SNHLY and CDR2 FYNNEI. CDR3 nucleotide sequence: TGTGCCAGCAGTCTATACCGGGATTCTAATGAGCAGTTCTTC. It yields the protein CASSLYRDSNEQFF.

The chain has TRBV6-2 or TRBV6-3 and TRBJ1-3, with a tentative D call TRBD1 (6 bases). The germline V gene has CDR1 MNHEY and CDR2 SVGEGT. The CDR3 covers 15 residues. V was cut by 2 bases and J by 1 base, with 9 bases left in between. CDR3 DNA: TGTGCCAGCAGTTACGGACAGACATCTGGAAACACCATATATTTT. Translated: CASSYGQTSGNTIYF.